Following are 3 T cell receptor beta chains from one sample sequenced in a study of molecular identifiers for immune sequencing clone quantification. MiXCR, run by TCRdb on the PCR reads, gives a single entry per CDR3 protein. The table records around 480,000 distinct CDR3 sequences, about 21% of them present only once. The material sequenced was naive CD8+ T cells from blood, with Jurkat cell RNA spiked in. Subset in this sample: FACS-sorted CD8+CD4-CCR7+CD45RA+ naive T cells. The receptors derive from a human donor in good health. Some libraries in this study had Jurkat cell RNA spiked in.

This clonotype was seen many times. CDR3 in DNA: TGTGCCAGCAGCTGGGGGACCACTGAAGCTTTCTTT. It translates to CASSWGTTEAFF. The genes are TRBV5-4 and TRBJ1-1, with D possibly TRBD1 on 5 matching bases. CDR1 is SGHNT, CDR2 YYREEE, per germline (reference sequence). Trimming cost V 3 bases and J 4 bases, with 7 bases left between them. The CDR3 consists of 12 residues.

With regard to this clonotype: This could be a read error, since a much larger clone is one nucleotide away. The chain joins TRBV6-1 to TRBJ1-4, with unresolved D. Germline V gene lookup returns CDR1 MNHNS and CDR2 SASEGT. The CDR3 has 16 residues. Trimming pared 8 bases from V and 2 bases from J, leaving 18 bases between. CDR3 coding DNA: TGTGCCAGCCGCTATCGAGGGTCCCGGACTAATGAAAAACTGTTTTTT. Protein product: CASRYRGSRTNEKLFF.

Details on this clonotype: Here the CDR3 omits its conserved ending phenylalanine or tryptophan, so a read error is the likely source. The chain couples TRBV27 to TRBJ2-3; unclear D gene. The CDR3 has 12 amino acids. V lost 6 bases and J lost 4, with 8 bases in between. From germline, CDR1 is MNHEY and CDR2 SMNVEV (reference sequence). The CDR3: CASSQTADTQYL. The CDR3 nucleotides are TGTGCCAGCAGCCAGACGGCAGATACGCAGTATTTG.